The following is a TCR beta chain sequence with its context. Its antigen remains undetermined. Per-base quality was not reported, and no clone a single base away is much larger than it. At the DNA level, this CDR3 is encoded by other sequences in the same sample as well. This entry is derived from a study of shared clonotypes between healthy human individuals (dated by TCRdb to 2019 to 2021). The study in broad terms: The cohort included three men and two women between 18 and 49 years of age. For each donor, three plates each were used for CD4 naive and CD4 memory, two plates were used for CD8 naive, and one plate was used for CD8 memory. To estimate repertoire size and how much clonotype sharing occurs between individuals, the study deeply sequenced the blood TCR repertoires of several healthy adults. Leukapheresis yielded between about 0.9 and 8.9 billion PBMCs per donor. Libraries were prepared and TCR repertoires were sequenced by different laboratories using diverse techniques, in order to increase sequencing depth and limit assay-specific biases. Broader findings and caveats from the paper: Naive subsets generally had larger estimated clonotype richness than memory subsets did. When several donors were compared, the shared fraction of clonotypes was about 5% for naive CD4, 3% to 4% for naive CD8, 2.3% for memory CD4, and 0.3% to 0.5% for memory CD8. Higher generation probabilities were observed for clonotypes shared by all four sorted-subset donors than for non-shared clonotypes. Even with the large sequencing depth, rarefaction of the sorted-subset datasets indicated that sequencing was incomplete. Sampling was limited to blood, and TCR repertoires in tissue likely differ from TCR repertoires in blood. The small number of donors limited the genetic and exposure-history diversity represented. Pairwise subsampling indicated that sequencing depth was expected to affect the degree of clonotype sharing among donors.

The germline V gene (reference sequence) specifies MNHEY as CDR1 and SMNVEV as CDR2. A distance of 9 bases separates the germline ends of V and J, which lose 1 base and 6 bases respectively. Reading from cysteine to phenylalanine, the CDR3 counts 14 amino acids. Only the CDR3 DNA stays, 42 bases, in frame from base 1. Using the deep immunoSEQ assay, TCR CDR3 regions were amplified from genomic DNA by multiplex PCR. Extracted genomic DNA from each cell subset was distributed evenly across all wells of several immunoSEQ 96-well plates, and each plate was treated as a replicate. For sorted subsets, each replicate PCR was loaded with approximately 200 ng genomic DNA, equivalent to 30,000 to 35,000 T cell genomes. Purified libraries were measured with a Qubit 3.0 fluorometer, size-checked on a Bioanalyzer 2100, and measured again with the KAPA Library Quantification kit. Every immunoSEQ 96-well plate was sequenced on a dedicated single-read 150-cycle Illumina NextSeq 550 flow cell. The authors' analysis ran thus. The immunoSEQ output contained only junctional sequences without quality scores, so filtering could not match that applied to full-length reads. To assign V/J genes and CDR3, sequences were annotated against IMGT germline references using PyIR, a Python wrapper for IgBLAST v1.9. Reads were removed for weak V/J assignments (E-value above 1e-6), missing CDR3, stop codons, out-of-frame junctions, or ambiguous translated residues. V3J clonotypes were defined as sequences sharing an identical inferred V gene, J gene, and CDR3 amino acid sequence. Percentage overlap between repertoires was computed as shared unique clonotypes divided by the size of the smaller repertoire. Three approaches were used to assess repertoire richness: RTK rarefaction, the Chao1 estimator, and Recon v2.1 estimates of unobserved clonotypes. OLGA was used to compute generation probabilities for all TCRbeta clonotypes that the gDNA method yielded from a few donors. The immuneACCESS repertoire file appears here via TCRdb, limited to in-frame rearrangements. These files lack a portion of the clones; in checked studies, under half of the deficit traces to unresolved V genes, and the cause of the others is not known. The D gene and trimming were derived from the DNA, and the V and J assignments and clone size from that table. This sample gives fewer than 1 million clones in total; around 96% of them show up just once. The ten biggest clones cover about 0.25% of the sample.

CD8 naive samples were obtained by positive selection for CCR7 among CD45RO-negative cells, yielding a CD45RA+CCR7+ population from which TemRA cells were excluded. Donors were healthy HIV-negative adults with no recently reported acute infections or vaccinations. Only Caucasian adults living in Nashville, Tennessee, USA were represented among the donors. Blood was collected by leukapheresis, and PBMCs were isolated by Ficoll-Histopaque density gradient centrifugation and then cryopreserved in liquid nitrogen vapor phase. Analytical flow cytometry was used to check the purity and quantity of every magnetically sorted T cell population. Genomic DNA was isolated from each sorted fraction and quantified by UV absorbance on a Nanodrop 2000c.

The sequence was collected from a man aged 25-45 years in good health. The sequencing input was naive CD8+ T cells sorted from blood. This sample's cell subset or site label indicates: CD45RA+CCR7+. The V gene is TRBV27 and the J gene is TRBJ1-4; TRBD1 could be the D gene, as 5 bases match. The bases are TGTGCCAGCAGTTTATTGGGGGGTGATGAAAAACTGTTTTTT. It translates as CASSLLGGDEKLFF.